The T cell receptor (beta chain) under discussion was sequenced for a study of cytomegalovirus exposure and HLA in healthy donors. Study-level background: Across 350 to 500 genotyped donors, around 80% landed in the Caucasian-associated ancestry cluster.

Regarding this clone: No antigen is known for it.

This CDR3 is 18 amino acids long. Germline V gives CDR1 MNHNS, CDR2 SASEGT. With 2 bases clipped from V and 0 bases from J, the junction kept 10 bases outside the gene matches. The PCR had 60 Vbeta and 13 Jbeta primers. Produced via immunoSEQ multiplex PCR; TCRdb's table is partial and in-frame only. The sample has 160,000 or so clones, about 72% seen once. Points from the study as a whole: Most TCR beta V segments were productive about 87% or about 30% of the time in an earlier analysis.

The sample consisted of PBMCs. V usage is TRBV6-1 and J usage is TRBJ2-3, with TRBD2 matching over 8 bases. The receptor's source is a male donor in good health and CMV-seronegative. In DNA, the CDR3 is TGTGCCAGCAGTGAACTTGTCCTTAGCGGGACTAGCACAGATACGCAGTATTTT. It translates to CASSELVLSGTSTDTQYF.